This TCR beta chain comes out of a study of cytomegalovirus exposure and HLA in healthy donors. PCR primers comprised 60 Vbeta and 13 Jbeta primers. Profiling relied on immunoSEQ multiplex PCR, and the TCRdb table lists in-frame clones only, not all of them. The data show hundreds of thousands of clones, roughly 85% seen once. CDR3 length: 13 amino acids. V gave up 4 bases and J gave up 3 bases, with 7 bases separating them. Germline V CDR1 and CDR2: SEHNR, FQNEAQ (reference sequence). This chain links TRBV7-9 with TRBJ1-5, with D unclear. This sequence originates from a male donor in good health and CMV-seronegative. The sequenced material came from PBMCs. This chain's CDR3 is CASSSAINQPQHF. The CDR3 region has the DNA TGTGCCAGCAGCTCCGCTATCAATCAGCCCCAGCATTTT. Full variable domain (missing parts from reference TRBV7-9 and TRBJ1-5): DTGVSQNPRHKITKRGQNVTFRCDPISEHNRLYWYRQTLGQGPEFLTYFQNEAQLEKSRLLSDRFSAERPKGSFSTLEIQRTEQGDSAMYLCASSSAINQPQHFGDGTRLSIL.